This T cell receptor (beta chain) originates from a study of T cells in Graves' hyperthyroidism and ophthalmopathy. Overall study findings and caveats: The model anticipated ophthalmopathy a median approximately 6.5 months pre-onset.

This clonotype was seen only once. Its antigen is not known. RNA transcripts yielded amplified TCR beta CDR3 regions. With the HTBI primer set, the TCR CDR3 went through a first round of RT-PCR. TCRdb called the multiplex PCR reads again in MiXCR, with one record for every CDR3 protein. The table shows around 800,000 distinct CDR3 sequences, with about two fifths occurring only once. Trimming cost V 5 bases and J 7 bases; bases outside gene matches: 6. This CDR3 has 13 residues. The germline gives CDR1 KGHDR, CDR2 SFDVKD. Hyperthyroidism, newly diagnosed and lasting under 2 months, affected patients aged 18 to 65.

Sequencing was performed on blood. V is TRBV24-1 and J is TRBJ1-1, with 7 bases identical to TRBD1. This TCR was sampled from a man aged 18-30 years with Graves' hyperthyroidism. The CDR3 sequence is CATSATGAGEAFF. CDR3 coding DNA: TGTGCCACCAGTGCTACAGGGGCCGGTGAAGCTTTCTTT.